Detailed here is one T cell receptor (beta chain). This record comes from a study of memory CD4+ T cells and cytomegalovirus serostatus. Sequenced by immunoSEQ multiplex PCR; TCRdb stores in-frame clones only, minus some. The data contain about 50,000 clones, more than 75% of them singletons. Per germline, CDR1 SGHRS and CDR2 YFSETQ. The junction had 9 bases not matched to a gene; V was cut back by 4 bases and J by 4 bases. CDR3 length: 15 amino acids. The sort gate was single viable CD3+CD4+CD8-CD45RO+ cells for memory CD4+ T cells. The genes are TRBV5-1 and TRBJ2-3; 7 bases align to TRBD2. The origin of this receptor is an adult in good health and CMV-seronegative. The sequencing sample was made of memory CD4+ T cells from blood. This CDR3 reads CASSLFGLGSDTQYF. The CDR3 DNA reads as TGCGCCAGCAGCCTATTCGGACTAGGCTCAGATACGCAGTATTTT.